The 8 T cell receptor beta chains in this list originate from one sample, sequenced in a study of blood T cell repertoires in COVID-19. Sequenced by immunoSEQ multiplex PCR; TCRdb stores in-frame clones only, minus some. The table shows roughly 230,000 clones, with less than 85% occurring only once. Sequenced sample: peripheral blood. All receptors come from a woman aged 80 or over with acute or convalescent COVID-19.

Only one count was recorded for this clone. The chain links TRBV7-9 to TRBJ2-1; TRBD1 aligns across 7 bases. The length of the CDR3 is 14 residues. V lost 5 bases and J lost 5; bases outside the gene matches: 6. CDR1 SEHNR and CDR2 FQNEAQ come from the germline V gene (reference sequence). CDR3 in DNA: TGTGCCAGCAGCCAATGGGACAGCGACAATGAGCAGTTCTTC. Translating it yields CASSQWDSDNEQFF.

The chain employs TRBV4-1 and TRBJ2-7; D not resolved. The CDR3 has 15 residues. CDR1 is MGHRA and CDR2 is YSYEKL in the germline V gene. The V end was cut by 3 bases, the J end by 4 bases, with 16 bases between. This chain's CDR3 is CASSQSGSPDYEQYF. The CDR3, as DNA: TGCGCCAGCAGCCAGTCCGGGTCGCCTGATTACGAGCAGTACTTC.

This clone was counted a single time. The chain links TRBV5-4 to TRBJ1-1; TRBD1 agrees at 7 bases. The V and J ends lost 2 bases and 5 bases, in that order; junction bases with no gene match: 6. The CDR3 covers 14 residues. Germline CDR1 and CDR2: SGHNT and YYREEE (reference sequence). The CDR3 here is CASSLQGRRTEAFF. The CDR3 DNA sequence: TGTGCCAGCAGCTTACAGGGGCGTCGGACTGAAGCTTTCTTT.

The chain has TRBV11-3 and TRBJ2-5, with 9 positions matching TRBD2. V lost 1 base to trimming and J lost 4 bases; unmatched junction nucleotides: 7. The germline V gene has CDR1 SGHNT and CDR2 YENEEA. The CDR3 has 16 amino acids. CDR3 DNA sequence: TGTGCCAGCAGCTTAGTTGGTAGCGGGGGATCAGAGACCCAGTACTTC. As protein: CASSLVGSGGSETQYF. The full variable domain, in which reference TRBV11-3 and TRBJ2-5 provide the parts outside the CDR3, is EAGVVQSPRYKIIEKKQPVAFWCNPISGHNTLYWYLQNLGQGPELLIRYENEEAVDDSQLPKDRFSAERLKGVDSTLKIQPAELGDSAVYLCASSLVGSGGSETQYFGPGTRLLVL.

The chain uses TRBV7-8 and TRBJ1-6; possibly TRBD1 for D (5 bases). This CDR3 region has 12 residues. CDR1 SGHVS and CDR2 FQNEAQ come from the germline V gene. V was cut by 5 bases and J by 8 bases, with 7 bases left in between. The CDR3 DNA is TGTGCCAGCAGCCCAGGGTATTCACCCCTCCACTTT. Amino acid sequence: CASSPGYSPLHF.

The rearrangement uses TRBV28 and TRBJ1-3; possible D gene TRBD1, 5 bases. Deletions cut 5 bases from V and 0 bases from J, with 14 bases between. CDR1 MDHEN and CDR2 SYDVKM come from the germline V gene. The CDR3 totals 16 residues. Here the CDR3 DNA reads TGTGCCAGCAGTGAGGTTCAGGGTTACTCTGGAAACACCATATATTTT. It encodes CASSEVQGYSGNTIYF.

The J gene is TRBJ1-2, the V gene TRBV29-1; 8 positions agree with TRBD1. The CDR3 is made up of 14 amino acids. The V gene's germline CDR1 is SQVTM and CDR2 ANQGSEA. The V and J ends lost 4 bases and 6 bases, in that order; junction bases with no gene match: 10. Here the CDR3 DNA reads TGCAGCGTTGTGGGCGAAGGACAGGGAGATGGCTACACCTTC. This encodes CSVVGEGQGDGYTF.

As concerns this clone: The same CDR3 can be traced to other DNA sequences in this sample. The rearrangement uses TRBV27 and TRBJ1-2, with TRBD1 matching 8 bases. V lost 3 bases to trimming and J lost 8 bases; unmatched junction nucleotides: 8. The CDR3 loop spans 14 amino acids. The germline V gene encodes CDR1 MNHEY and CDR2 SMNVEV (reference sequence). The CDR3 nucleotides are TGTGCCAGCAGTTTCAGGCAGGGGGCAGGAGGCTACACCTTC. Protein sequence: CASSFRQGAGGYTF.